This entry describes one T cell receptor beta chain. No cognate antigen has been identified for it. No much larger clone is present one base from it, and per-base qualities are unavailable. This entry belongs to a study of radiotherapy plus CTLA-4 blockade in lung cancer (dated by TCRdb to the late 2010s). Turning to the overall study: Among enrolled patients, roughly 17% had an objective response and 30% to 40% reached disease control. Beyond this particular receptor, the publication reports: After treatment with radiotherapy and ipilimumab, TCR clones that came from tumors expanded in the peripheral blood. The strongest predictors of response, as reported, were early dynamic changes in blood T cell clones along with a rise in serum interferon-beta after radiation.

The library was built by means of the immunoSEQ multiplex PCR assay. The table was pulled from immuneACCESS by TCRdb, which kept in-frame rearrangements only. Such tables lose some clones; where checked, under half of the loss comes from unresolved V genes, and the rest has no known cause. Present in this sample are about 14,000 clones, around 87% of which were seen just once. Approximately 15% of the sample lies in the top ten. Focal radiation therapy combined with CTLA-4 blockade (ipilimumab) was tested in patients with chemo-refractory metastatic non-small-cell lung cancer. CDR1 and CDR2 (KGHSH, LQKENI) derive from the germline V gene. Reading from cysteine to phenylalanine, the CDR3 counts 15 amino acids. Only the CDR3 region is kept as DNA, spanning 45 bases read in frame from base 1. V gives up 2 bases and J gives up 1 base, and the segment between their germline ends measures 11 bases.

Material: peripheral blood, obtained from a patient treated with radiotherapy plus ipilimumab. The clonotype originates from a human donor with non-small cell lung cancer that progressed on radiotherapy plus ipilimumab. Some clones in this sample may be carry-over from other donors' samples. In this chain, TRBV18 is recombined with TRBJ1-1; no D gene is confidently identified. The CDR3 protein: CASSPLVSSNTEAFF. The sequenced DNA is TGTGCCAGCTCACCATTAGTAAGTTCGAACACTGAAGCTTTCTTT.